The 26 T cell receptor beta chains reported below all come from one sample, sequenced in a study of CD8 T cells in Susac syndrome. Random hexamers were used to reverse transcribe the RNA input (roughly 0.5 to 1 ug). TCRdb reanalysed the immunoSEQ multiplex PCR reads using MiXCR and keeps one entry per CDR3 protein. The sample has roughly 80,000 distinct CDR3 sequences, just under 95% seen once; the top ten hold 0.26%. The sample was CD8+ T cells from PBMCs. The receptors shown here come from a human donor in good health.

V is TRBV7-9 and J is TRBJ2-5, with a tentative D call TRBD2 (5 bases). Germline V CDR1 and CDR2: SEHNR, FQNEAQ (reference sequence). V was trimmed by 1 base and J by 3 bases, leaving 9 bases between them. This CDR3 is 14 amino acids long. As DNA, the CDR3 is TGTGCCAGCAGCTTAGGAGGGCGGAAAGAGACCCAGTACTTC. Translating gives CASSLGGRKETQYF.

CDR3 coding DNA: TGTGCCAGCAGCCGACTGGGGACTAGCTCCGGGGAGCTGTTTTTT. It encodes CASSRLGTSSGELFF. The rearrangement joins TRBV7-8 to TRBJ2-2; TRBD2 agrees at 9 bases. V shed 5 bases and J 6 bases; nucleotides not matched to a gene: 7. The CDR3 extends over 15 amino acids. CDR1 and CDR2 (germline): SGHVS, FQNEAQ.

The chain couples TRBV27 to TRBJ2-6; TRBD1 matches at 7 bases. The length of the CDR3 is 14 residues. V shed 10 bases and J 13 bases; nucleotides not matched to a gene: 16. Per germline, CDR1 MNHEY and CDR2 SMNVEV (reference sequence). CDR3 DNA sequence: TGTGCCACCTCCGGGACAGCCTTTTTTGGGGTCCTGACTTTC. Translated: CATSGTAFFGVLTF.

The gene calls are TRBV6-1 and TRBJ2-5; 8 nucleotides align to TRBD2. CDR1 is MNHNS and CDR2 is SASEGT in the germline V gene. V dropped 1 base and J dropped 2; count of bases not matched to a gene: 3. The CDR3 consists of 15 residues. The CDR3 DNA is TGTGCCAGCAGTGAAGACGGGGGGGTACAAGAGACCCAGTACTTC. Translation: CASSEDGGVQETQYF.

The chain uses TRBV5-1 and TRBJ1-1; the D is unclear. V lost 4 bases to trimming and J lost 6 bases, with 7 bases between them. The CDR3 runs to 11 residues. CDR1 and CDR2 from the germline V gene are SGHRS and YFSETQ. The CDR3 loop reads CASSMGSEAFF. Written as DNA, the CDR3 is TGCGCCAGCAGCATGGGCTCTGAAGCTTTCTTT.

This sequence joins TRBV6-2 or TRBV6-3 and TRBJ2-5, with TRBD2 matching 8 bases. V shed 0 bases and J 3 bases; nucleotides not matched to a gene: 12. The germline V gene encodes CDR1 MNHEY and CDR2 SVGEGT. The CDR3 has 18 amino acids. CDR3 loop: CASSYSWELAEIEETQYF. The DNA for the CDR3 is TGTGCCAGCAGTTACTCATGGGAACTAGCGGAAATCGAAGAGACCCAGTACTTC.

This clonotype was found once. This sequence joins TRBV25-1 and TRBJ1-2; D gene unclear. The V gene's germline CDR1 is MGHDK and CDR2 SYGVNS. The ends were cut back, 1 base at V and 3 bases at J, with 6 bases in the middle. The CDR3 length is 13 residues. The DNA of the CDR3 is TGTGCCAGCAGTGAATTAGGGTACTATGGCTACACCTTC. Protein: CASSELGYYGYTF.

The chain joins TRBV4-3 to TRBJ2-7; 8 bases match TRBD1. The germline CDR1 and CDR2 sequences are LGHNA and YSLEER. The length of the CDR3 is 16 residues. Losses at the gene ends were 0 bases for V and 3 bases for J; bases not matched to a gene: 7. Here the CDR3 DNA reads TGCGCCAGCAGCCAAGATTCAGGGGGCGCGGGCTACGAGCAGTACTTC. Its protein product is CASSQDSGGAGYEQYF.

J is TRBJ1-6 and V is TRBV6-1; TRBD1 matches at 8 bases. Germline loops: CDR1 MNHNS, CDR2 SASEGT. V was clipped by 0 bases and J by 9 bases; unmatched bases: 10. The CDR3 covers 17 residues. The CDR3 DNA reads as TGTGCCAGCAGTGAAGCGCATTACGCAGGGGGCATTTCACCCCTCCACTTT. It specifies CASSEAHYAGGISPLHF.

V and J are TRBV29-1 and TRBJ1-2; D not certain. The CDR3 has 14 residues. Trimming removed 7 bases from V and 0 bases from J, with 15 bases in between. Germline CDR1 SQVTM, CDR2 ANQGSEA. CDR3 nucleotides: TGCAGCGCTTTAGAGCTCGAAGCTAACTATGGCTACACCTTC. Its translation is CSALELEANYGYTF.

This chain uses TRBV5-1 with TRBJ2-3; TRBD2 matches 9 bases. The CDR3 covers 15 residues. Trimming took 2 bases from V and 1 from J; bases not matched to a gene: 2. CDR1 and CDR2 from the germline V gene are SGHRS and YFSETQ. CDR3 amino acids: CASSFQREGTDTQYF. CDR3 sequence (DNA): TGCGCCAGCAGCTTCCAGCGGGAGGGCACAGATACGCAGTATTTT.

The chain uses TRBV20-1 and TRBJ2-3; D ambiguous. CDR3 length: 17 residues. In germline, CDR1 is DFQATT, CDR2 SNEGSKA (reference sequence). The germline V and J ends were trimmed by 2 bases and 2 bases, with 20 bases remaining between them. CDR3 nucleotide sequence: TGCAGTGCTAGACAACTTTGGGGTATTACACACACAGATACGCAGTATTTT. Its protein is CSARQLWGITHTDTQYF.

This sequence joins TRBV20-1 and TRBJ2-1, with TRBD2 identical over 7 bases. The V segment lost 5 bases and the J segment 4 bases; nucleotides outside the gene matches: 5. The CDR3 runs to 13 residues. From germline, CDR1 is DFQATT and CDR2 SNEGSKA (reference sequence). Here the CDR3 DNA reads TGCAGTGCTGGCCTAGCGGATTACAATGAGCAGTTCTTC. Protein: CSAGLADYNEQFF.

The CDR3 here is CASSSLLAGGNEQFF. The CDR3, as DNA: TGTGCCAGCAGCTCCCTCCTAGCGGGCGGCAATGAGCAGTTCTTC. The chain employs TRBV11-2 and TRBJ2-1; 8 bases map to TRBD2. The CDR3 runs to 15 residues. V trimming: 4 bases; J trimming: 6 bases; junction bases outside the gene matches: 8. CDR1 is SGHAT and CDR2 is FQNNGV in the germline V gene.

J is TRBJ2-3 and V is TRBV20-1; 9 bases agree with TRBD1. Germline loops: CDR1 DFQATT, CDR2 SNEGSKA (reference sequence). This CDR3 comprises 18 residues. Trimming removed 2 bases from V and 2 bases from J; junction bases left unmatched: 14. CDR3 in DNA: TGCAGTGCTAGACTATACCGAGCCGGGACAGGGCTCACAGATACGCAGTATTTT. Amino acids: CSARLYRAGTGLTDTQYF.

The rearrangement links TRBV7-9 to TRBJ2-3; D is possibly TRBD2 (5 bases). The CDR3 has 14 amino acids. V was cut by 5 bases and J by 7 bases, with 16 bases left in between. The germline V gene encodes CDR1 SEHNR and CDR2 FQNEAQ (reference sequence). CDR3 sequence reads: CASSQQARENTQYF. In DNA, the CDR3 is TGTGCCAGCAGCCAGCAAGCCCGGGAAAATACGCAGTATTTT.

The chain uses TRBV10-3 and TRBJ2-7, with D perhaps TRBD2 (5 bases). Trimming pared 4 bases from V and 3 bases from J, leaving 7 bases between. CDR1 ENHRY and CDR2 SYGVKD come from the germline V gene. This CDR3 is 12 amino acids long. The CDR3 DNA follows: TGTGCCATCAGTGCGGGGAGCTACGAGCAGTACTTC. It is translated as CAISAGSYEQYF.

The chain recombines TRBV11-2 with TRBJ1-2; D is undetermined. The CDR3 contains 16 residues. Germline CDR1 SGHAT, CDR2 FQNNGV. V shed 0 bases and J shed 2 bases, with 13 bases lying between them. CDR3 DNA: TGTGCCAGCAGCTTAGACCTGGTTAGTCTGAACTATGGCTACACCTTC. Residues: CASSLDLVSLNYGYTF.

The CDR3 nucleotides read TGTGCCAGCAGCTTGGACAGGAGCGCCCACGAGCAGTACGTC. The encoded protein is CASSLDRSAHEQYV. The chain joins TRBV5-4 to TRBJ2-7, with TRBD1 as a possible D gene (5 bases). This CDR3 comprises 14 residues. CDR1 is SGHNT and CDR2 is YYREEE in the germline V gene (reference sequence). V lost 0 bases to trimming and J lost 5 bases, with 12 bases between them.

The chain joins TRBV12-3 or TRBV12-4 to TRBJ2-2; no clear D gene. V lost 1 base, J lost 5 bases, and 14 bases lay in between. The CDR3 consists of 16 residues. The CDR3 nucleotides read TGTGCCAGCAGTTTAGGGTGGCAGGCGCGGACCGGGGAGCTGTTTTTT. This sequence encodes CASSLGWQARTGELFF.

This chain connects TRBV30 to TRBJ1-1, with D unresolved. The V gene lost 0 bases and the J gene lost 6 bases, with 8 bases spanning the gap. In germline, CDR1 is GTSNPN, CDR2 SVGIG (reference sequence). The CDR3 is made up of 12 amino acids. The CDR3 DNA is TGTGCCTGGAGTGTACCCCCCCCTGAAGCTTTCTTT. Its protein product is CAWSVPPPEAFF.

This rearrangement joins TRBV5-6 to TRBJ2-3; D may be TRBD1 (5 bases). Germline assignment: CDR1 SGHDT and CDR2 YYEEEE. CDR3 length: 15 amino acids. V lost 0 bases and J lost 3, with 11 bases in between. Written as DNA, the CDR3 is TGTGCCAGCAGCTTGGCGCAGGGAATAACAGATACGCAGTATTTT. It yields the protein CASSLAQGITDTQYF. The variable domain in full, completed from reference TRBV5-6 and TRBJ2-3, reads DAGVTQSPTHLIKTRGQQVTLRCSPKSGHDTVSWYQQALGQGPQFIFQYYEEEERQRGNFPDRFSGHQFPNYSSELNVNALLLGDSALYLCASSLAQGITDTQYFGPGTRLTVL.

This chain joins TRBV5-1 and TRBJ1-2; 9 nucleotides align to TRBD1. The CDR3 length is 14 residues. Germline V gives CDR1 SGHRS, CDR2 YFSETQ. V dropped 3 bases and J dropped 8; count of bases not matched to a gene: 8. CDR3 sequence: CASSSGTGSGGYTF. Written as DNA, the CDR3 is TGCGCCAGCAGCTCCGGGACAGGGTCGGGCGGCTACACCTTC.

The chain couples TRBV9 to TRBJ1-2; the D is unclear. V was trimmed by 6 bases and J by 4 bases, leaving 10 bases between them. The CDR3 has 12 amino acids. Germline V gene lookup returns CDR1 SGDLS and CDR2 YYNGEE. CDR3 protein: CASKTTTYGYTF. DNA for the CDR3: TGTGCCAGCAAAACGACAACCTATGGCTACACCTTC. The whole variable domain, filled in from reference TRBV9 and TRBJ1-2, reads DSGVTQTPKHLITATGQRVTLRCSPRSGDLSVYWYQQSLDQGLQFLIQYYNGEERAKGNILERFSAQQFPDLHSELNLSSLELGDSALYFCASKTTTYGYTFGSGTRLTVV.

The chain uses TRBV7-6 and TRBJ2-2, with D tentatively TRBD1 (6 bases). Germline loops: CDR1 SGHVS, CDR2 FNYEAQ. V lost 5 bases and J 4 bases, leaving 11 bases between the germline ends. The CDR3 sequence is 14 residues long. Here the CDR3 reads CASSLTGSTGELFF. In DNA form, the CDR3 reads TGTGCCAGCAGCCTCACAGGGAGCACCGGGGAGCTGTTTTTT.

The chain is built from TRBV6-2 or TRBV6-3 and TRBJ2-1, with 9 bases aligning to TRBD2. The CDR3 runs 17 residues. In germline, CDR1 is MNHEY, CDR2 SVGEGT. The trim removed 0 bases at V and 4 bases at J, leaving 7 bases unmatched. CDR3 loop: CASSYSRAGGLYNEQFF. The CDR3 nucleotides read TGTGCCAGCAGTTACTCGAGAGCGGGGGGCCTATACAATGAGCAGTTCTTC.